The TCR beta chain described here comes from a study of tissue T cells after allogeneic stem cell transplantation (dated by TCRdb to between 2021 and 2023). Background on the whole study: Grafts from donors were received by all GVHD patients, with several grafts being unmodified and three being CD34-selected to deplete T cells. The study profiled TCR beta repertoires across many tissues from research autopsies of patients with and without GVHD, plus mouse models of GVHD. When multiple samples of a tissue were available, H&E sections were reviewed by a pathologist, and samples with histologically apparent lymphocytes were prioritized for sequencing. The human arm was conducted as a prospective observational study, and neither blinding nor randomization was performed.

Its CDR3 holds 14 amino acids, cysteine through phenylalanine. The retained sequence is limited to the CDR3, 42 bases, with the frame set at the first base. The germline V gene supplies CDR1 SGHTA and CDR2 FQGNSA. Cut back by 1 base and 0 bases, the V and J ends lie 4 bases apart. Library preparation was by the immunoSEQ multiplex PCR assay. TCRbeta CDR3 sequencing was performed at survey depth by Adaptive Biotechnologies, and CDR3 sequences, V/J genes, productive frequency and template counts were reported. TCR beta CDR3 regions were amplified from genomic DNA instead of RNA. Turning to the authors' computational methods: Pairwise repertoire overlap between tissues was quantified with Jensen-Shannon divergence, where 1 means complete divergence and 0 identical. Tissues were clustered by single-linkage agglomerative hierarchical clustering of pairwise JSD values and displayed as dendrograms. GLIPH2 was run on all patient samples with simulation_depth 1000, kmer_min_depth 3, cdr3_length_cutoff 8, keeping groups with more than two unique CDR3s. In a standardized tissue-overlap score, Jaccard GLIPH-group overlap across patients was extrapolated to a standard repertoire size of 1000 clones. Associations of diversity with clinical or experimental variables used linear mixed-effect models with tissue fixed effects and individual random effects. Entries here come from immuneACCESS through TCRdb and include only in-frame sequences with V and J called. Some clones fail to appear in such tables; in the studies checked, an unresolved V gene covers under half of the shortfall, and the cause of the remainder is unknown. Clone size and the V and J calls come from that table; the DNA yielded D and trimming. For this sample there are about 3,100 clones; over 70% appear just once. Clones ranked in the top ten supply more than 20% of the sample.

Sample time point, as interpreted from the label and publication: human tissue collected at research (rapid) autopsy. Over a roughly 3-year period, about 7 adult allo-HCT recipients with steroid-refractory GVHD were prospectively enrolled in a research-autopsy study. Gastrointestinal GVHD was present in all GVHD patients, each of whom received several lines of GVHD-directed therapy, and about 5 of these patients also had skin involvement. After a median post-mortem interval of about 10 hours, the autopsy tissues collected included GI sites spanning esophagus to rectum, along with liver, skin and lymphoid organs including spleen. Autopsy specimens were bisected, with one portion flash-frozen in liquid nitrogen and the remainder formalin-fixed, and GI outer muscle layers were removed. Genomic DNA was extracted from frozen tissues using the Mag-Bind Blood & Tissue DNA HDQ 96 Kit on a Chemagic 360 or the DNeasy Blood & Tissue Kit. Extracted DNA was further purified with the Genomic DNA Clean & Concentrator-25 kit because of concern about red blood cell contamination.

As for this clone: It has no known antigen specificity. No quality values exist for individual bases; no much larger clone is one base distant.

What the authors observed across the whole study: In both patients and mice, only a limited portion of the TCR repertoire detected in tissues was captured by blood and spleen T cells. The study did not determine which tissue TCRs were alloreactive or antigen-specific, and some clones might have been persisting host cells. The patient cohort was small and varied clinically, and sampling depth was recognized as a limitation. Few T cell clones were found to be shared across patients, but shared repertoire signatures across patients were revealed in a tissue-specific fashion by motif-based clustering. Within patients, how anatomically similar tissues were was a major factor shaping TCR repertoire composition, regardless of disease or transplant status.

This specimen consisted of small intestine tissue, obtained at autopsy. Recombination linked TRBV7-2 to TRBJ2-1; no D segment can be confidently identified. The sequence was obtained from an older male patient with steroid-refractory graft-versus-host disease after an allogeneic stem cell transplant. A transplant means some T cells may be of graft donor rather than patient origin. The base sequence is TGTGCCAGCAGCTTAGTAGTCTCCTACAATGAGCAGTTCTTC. The translation is CASSLVVSYNEQFF.